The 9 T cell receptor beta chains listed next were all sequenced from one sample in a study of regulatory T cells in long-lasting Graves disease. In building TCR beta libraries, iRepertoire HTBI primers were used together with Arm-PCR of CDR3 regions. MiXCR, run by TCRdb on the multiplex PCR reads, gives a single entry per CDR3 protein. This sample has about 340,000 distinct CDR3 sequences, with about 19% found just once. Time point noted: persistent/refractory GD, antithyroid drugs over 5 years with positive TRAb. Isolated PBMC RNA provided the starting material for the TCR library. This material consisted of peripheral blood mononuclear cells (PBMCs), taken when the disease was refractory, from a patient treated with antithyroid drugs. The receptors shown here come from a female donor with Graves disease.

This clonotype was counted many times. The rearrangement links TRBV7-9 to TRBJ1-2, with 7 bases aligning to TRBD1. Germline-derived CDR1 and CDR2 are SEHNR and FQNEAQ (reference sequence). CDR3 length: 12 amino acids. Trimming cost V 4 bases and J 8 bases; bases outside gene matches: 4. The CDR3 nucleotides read TGTGCCAGCAGCTCCGACAGGGACGGCTACACCTTC. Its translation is CASSSDRDGYTF.

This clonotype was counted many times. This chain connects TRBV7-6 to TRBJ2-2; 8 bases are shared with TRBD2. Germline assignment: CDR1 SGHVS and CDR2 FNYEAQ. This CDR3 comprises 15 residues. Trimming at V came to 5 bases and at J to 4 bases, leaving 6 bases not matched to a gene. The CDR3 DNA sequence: TGTGCCAGCAGCCCGCGGACTAGCACCACCGGGGAGCTGTTTTTT. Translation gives CASSPRTSTTGELFF.

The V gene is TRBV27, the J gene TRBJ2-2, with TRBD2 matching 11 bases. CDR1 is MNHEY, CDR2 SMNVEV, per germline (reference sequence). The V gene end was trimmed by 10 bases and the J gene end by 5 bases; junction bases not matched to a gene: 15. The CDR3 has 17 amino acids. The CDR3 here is CATARVSGRAGTGELFF. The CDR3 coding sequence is TGTGCCACCGCAAGGGTTAGCGGGAGGGCCGGGACCGGGGAGCTGTTTTTT.

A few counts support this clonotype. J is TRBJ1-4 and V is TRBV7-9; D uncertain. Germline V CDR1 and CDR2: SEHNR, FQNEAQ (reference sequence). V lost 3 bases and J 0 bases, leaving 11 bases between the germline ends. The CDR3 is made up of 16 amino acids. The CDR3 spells CASSFWDFATNEKLFF. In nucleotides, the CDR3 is TGTGCCAGCAGCTTTTGGGATTTTGCAACTAATGAAAAACTGTTTTTT. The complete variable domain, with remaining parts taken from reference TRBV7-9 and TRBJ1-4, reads DTGVSQNPRHKITKRGQNVTFRCDPISEHNRLYWYRQTLGQGPEFLTYFQNEAQLEKSRLLSDRFSAERPKGSFSTLEIQRTEQGDSAMYLCASSFWDFATNEKLFFGSGTQLSVL.

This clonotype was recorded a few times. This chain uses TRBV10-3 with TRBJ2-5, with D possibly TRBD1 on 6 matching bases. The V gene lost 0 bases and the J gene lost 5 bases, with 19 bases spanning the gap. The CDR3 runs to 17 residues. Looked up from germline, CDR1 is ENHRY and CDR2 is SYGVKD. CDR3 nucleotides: TGTGCCATCAGTGAGTCGATCCCAAACAGGGTCGGGGAGACCCAGTACTTC. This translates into CAISESIPNRVGETQYF.

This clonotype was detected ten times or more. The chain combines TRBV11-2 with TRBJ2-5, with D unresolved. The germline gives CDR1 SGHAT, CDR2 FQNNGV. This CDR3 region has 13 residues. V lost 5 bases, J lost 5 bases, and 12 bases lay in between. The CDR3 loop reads CASSPPGWETQYF. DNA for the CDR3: TGTGCCAGCAGCCCCCCCGGGTGGGAGACCCAGTACTTC.

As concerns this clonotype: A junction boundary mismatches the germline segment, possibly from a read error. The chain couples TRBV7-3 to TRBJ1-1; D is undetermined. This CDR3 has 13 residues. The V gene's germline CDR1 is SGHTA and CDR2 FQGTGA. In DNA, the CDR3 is TGTGCCAGCGGCTTACCCCCGAACACTGAAGCTTTCTTT. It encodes CASGLPPNTEAFF. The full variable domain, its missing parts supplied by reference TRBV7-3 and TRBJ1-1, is GAGVSQTPSNKVTEKGKYVELRCDPISGHTALYWYRQSLGQGPEFLIYFQGTGAADDSGLPNDRFFAVRPEGSVSTLKIQRTERGDSAVYLCASGLPPNTEAFFGQGTRLTVV.

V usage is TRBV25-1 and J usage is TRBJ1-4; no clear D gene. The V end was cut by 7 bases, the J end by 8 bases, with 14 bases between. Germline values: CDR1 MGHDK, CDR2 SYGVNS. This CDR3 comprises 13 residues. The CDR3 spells CASMSSLREKLFF. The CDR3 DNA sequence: TGTGCCAGCATGAGTTCTTTGCGGGAAAAACTGTTTTTT.

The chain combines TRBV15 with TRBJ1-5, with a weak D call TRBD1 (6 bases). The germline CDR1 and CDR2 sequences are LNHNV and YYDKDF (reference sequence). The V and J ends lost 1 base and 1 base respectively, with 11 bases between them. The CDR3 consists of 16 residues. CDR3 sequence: CATSRGGRGSNQPQHF. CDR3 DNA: TGTGCCACCAGCAGAGGGGGAAGGGGGAGCAATCAGCCCCAGCATTTT.